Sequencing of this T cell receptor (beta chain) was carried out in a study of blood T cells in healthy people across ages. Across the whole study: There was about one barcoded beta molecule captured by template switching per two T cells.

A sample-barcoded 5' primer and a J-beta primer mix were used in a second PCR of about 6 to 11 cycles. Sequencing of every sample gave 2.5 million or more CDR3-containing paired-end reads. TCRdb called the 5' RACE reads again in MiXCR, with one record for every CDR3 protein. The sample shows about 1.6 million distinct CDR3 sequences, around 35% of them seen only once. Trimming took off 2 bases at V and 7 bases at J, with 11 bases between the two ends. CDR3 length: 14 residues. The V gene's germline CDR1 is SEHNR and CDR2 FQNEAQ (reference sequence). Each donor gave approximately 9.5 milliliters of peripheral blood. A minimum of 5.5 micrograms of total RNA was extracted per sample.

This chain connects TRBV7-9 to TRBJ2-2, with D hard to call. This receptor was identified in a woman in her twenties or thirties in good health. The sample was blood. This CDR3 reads CASSLSRVSGELFF. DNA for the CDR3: TGTGCCAGCAGCTTAAGTAGGGTCAGCGGGGAGCTGTTTTTT.